The rows below give T cell receptor beta chains drawn from one sample of a study of response to subunit inactivated influenza vaccine. TCRdb independently ran MiXCR on the RT-PCR reads; one entry per CDR3 protein. The sample contains hundreds of thousands of distinct CDR3 sequences, roughly 15% of which appear only once. The material sequenced was PBMCs from blood, taken less than 15 days before vaccination. The receptors were sampled from a man aged 45-65 years who received an inactivated influenza vaccine. The CDR3 runs from the conserved cysteine through the conserved F or W.

J: TRBJ2-7; V: TRBV28; CDR3: CASSLAGLPSSYEQYF
J: TRBJ2-7; V: TRBV2; CDR3: CASSYQPSYEQYF
J: TRBJ2-5; V: TRBV20-1; CDR3: CSARGPRWGAHTPYQETQYF
J: TRBJ1-4; V: TRBV20-1; CDR3: CSAGLPTGQSEKLFF
J: TRBJ1-2; V: TRBV12-3/TRBV12-4; CDR3: CASSSDSFYGYTF
J: TRBJ2-7; V: TRBV28; CDR3: CASSPNPYEQYF
J: TRBJ2-1; V: TRBV28; CDR3: CASRRLAGGGYNEQFF
J: TRBJ2-2; V: TRBV28; CDR3: CASRANPNTGELFF
J: TRBJ2-2; V: TRBV6-1; CDR3: CASRSLGNTGELFF
J: TRBJ1-1; V: TRBV27; CDR3: CASSLTGTGEAFF
J: TRBJ2-7; V: TRBV7-2; CDR3: CASSLQAGGYEQYF
J: TRBJ2-7; V: TRBV6-5; CDR3: CASSFRQHTRISYEQYF
J: TRBJ2-7; V: TRBV2; CDR3: CASREGGTGYEQYF
J: TRBJ1-6; V: TRBV3-1; CDR3: CASSPSDRGSPLHF
J: TRBJ2-1; V: TRBV20-1; CDR3: CSADSGDSKYNEQFF
J: TRBJ2-6; V: TRBV15; CDR3: CATSRDRWDRGIETF
J: TRBJ2-3; V: TRBV18; CDR3: CASSPPASGGADTQYF
J: TRBJ1-3; V: TRBV7-2; CDR3: CASSGSRGAGNTIYF
J: TRBJ2-7; V: TRBV6-5; CDR3: CASSYLRTSGYEQYF
J: TRBJ2-3; V: TRBV6-5; CDR3: CASSYSRTSIDTQYF
J: TRBJ1-5; V: TRBV12-3/TRBV12-4; CDR3: CASRGTGLGNQPQHF
J: TRBJ1-4; V: TRBV7-2; CDR3: CASSPRPLGKLFF
J: TRBJ2-3; V: TRBV6-4; CDR3: CASSNQGRETQNSTDTQYF
J: TRBJ2-3; V: TRBV20-1; CDR3: CSAVPLVMYEDTQYF
J: TRBJ2-3; V: TRBV10-3; CDR3: CAISELWTPKGDTQYF
J: TRBJ2-7; V: TRBV29-1; CDR3: CSVEFRTLSSYEQYF
J: TRBJ2-2; V: TRBV12-3/TRBV12-4; CDR3: CASSDRRGTGELFF
J: TRBJ1-4; V: TRBV2; CDR3: CASTQGIIEKLFF
J: TRBJ2-5; V: TRBV4-2; CDR3: CASSQVLALAQYF
J: TRBJ2-1; V: TRBV12-3/TRBV12-4; CDR3: CASSPGGATYNEQFF
J: TRBJ2-1; V: TRBV12-3/TRBV12-4; CDR3: CASKQGYDEQFF
J: TRBJ2-5; V: TRBV27; CDR3: CASSLEFLGGQETQYF
J: TRBJ2-1; V: TRBV5-1; CDR3: CASSLAGIVDEQFF
J: TRBJ1-1; V: TRBV2; CDR3: CASKGMVGTEAFF
J: TRBJ2-3; V: TRBV9; CDR3: CASSIYQGNTQYF
J: TRBJ1-2; V: TRBV6-1; CDR3: CASSRHGGINYGYTF
J: TRBJ2-1; V: TRBV5-1; CDR3: CASSSEVDEQFF
J: TRBJ2-7; V: TRBV5-1; CDR3: CASSVGPGNSYEQYF
J: TRBJ1-5; V: TRBV6-1; CDR3: CASSAYSSNQPQHF
J: TRBJ2-2; V: TRBV6-2/TRBV6-3; CDR3: CASSYKVPGRAGELFF
J: TRBJ2-1; V: TRBV5-5; CDR3: CASSLVGTSGNNEQFF
J: TRBJ2-7; V: TRBV4-2; CDR3: CASSQGWGEENEQYF
J: TRBJ1-5; V: TRBV28; CDR3: CASSTSDSISRPQHF
J: TRBJ1-1; V: TRBV29-1; CDR3: CSVVTEGTEAFF
J: TRBJ2-7; V: TRBV5-1; CDR3: CASSSGGQGYEQYF